This T cell receptor (beta chain) derives from a study of blood T cell repertoires in COVID-19 (dated by TCRdb to about 2020). For the wider study: Collaborator samples came from the United States, Italy and Spain and covered acute and convalescent phases of COVID-19. The material from the prospective study consisted of cDNA or gDNA derived from T cells, B-cell-depleted T cells, or PBMCs. Nearly every sample came with metadata listing a de-identified subject ID, COVID-19 status, age in years and sex. The repertoires were released in a freely available public database intended as a resource for research on the immune response to SARS-CoV-2. The samples were drawn from two sources: the first 160 participants of the ongoing ImmuneRACE study, and fewer than 1,500 subjects contributed by 6 global collaborators. Deeply sampled blood TCRbeta repertoires from subjects exposed to, actively infected with, or recovered from COVID-19 were included in the dataset. Where HLA class I and class II types were available, the types were taken from metadata supplied by the sample provider, not from assay-based typing.

Each collaborating institution followed its own protocols to collect whole blood in K2EDTA tubes. For TCRbeta analysis, collaborators shipped samples as frozen whole blood, isolated PBMCs, or DNA extracted from either of those sample types. Points on this clone: There is no known antigen for this receptor. Base qualities were left out, and no much larger clone turns up one base away.

General study outcomes and caveats: The quantity of clinical and demographic metadata differed by source and by participant and was supplied without curation.

TCRbeta CDR3 regions were amplified from genomic DNA using the immunoSEQ Assay, a bias-controlled multiplex PCR. The source study handled its data this way. The number of nucleated cells in each sample was estimated by amplification of reference gene primers within the assay. To quantify the absolute abundance of each unique TCRbeta CDR3 rearrangement, sequence reads were collapsed and filtered. For each sample, productive Simpson clonality was calculated by taking the square root of Simpson's diversity index across productive rearrangements. Imported from immuneACCESS, the table was reduced by TCRdb to in-frame sequences with V and J called. These copies leave out some clones; in studies compared against another copy, an unresolved V gene accounts for under half, and the cause of the remainder is not known. That table supplies the V and J calls and clone size; D and trimming were determined from the DNA. The sample has around 700,000 clones on record, more than 80% of them singletons. Approximately 0.25% of the sample lies in the top ten.

CDR1 SGHNT and CDR2 YYREEE were looked up in the germline V gene (reference sequence). After removal of 7 bases from V and 0 bases from J, the junction retains 4 bases not matched to a gene. Reading from cysteine to phenylalanine, the CDR3 counts 14 amino acids. The DNA shown is the 42-base CDR3, in frame from base 1. The V and J segments used are TRBV5-4 and TRBJ2-3, and 8 junction bases match TRBD2. Material for sequencing was peripheral blood. The TCR comes from a woman under 30 with acute or convalescent COVID-19. The nucleotide sequence is TGTGCCAGCCGGGGGGGCGCTAGCACAGATACGCAGTATTTT. Its amino acids are CASRGGASTDTQYF. Full variable domain (CDR3 extended with the reference TRBV5-4 and TRBJ2-3 proteins): ETGVTQSPTHLIKTRGQQVTLRCSSQSGHNTVSWYQQALGQGPQFIFQYYREEENGRGNFPPRFSGLQFPNYSSELNVNALELDDSALYLCASRGGASTDTQYFGPGTRLTVL.